One sample yielded the 27 T cell receptor beta chains listed below, sequenced in a study of PD-1 blockade in classical Hodgkin lymphoma. Only in-frame clones appear in the TCRdb table, and some are missing; sequencing was by immunoSEQ multiplex PCR. The sample includes about 98,000 clones, roughly 80% of them seen just once. Every patient relapsed after autologous stem cell transplantation, and brentuximab vedotin exposure varied. The sequenced sample was peripheral blood mononuclear cells (PBMCs), obtained before the second cycle of nivolumab. The receptors come from a human donor with classical Hodgkin lymphoma.

The CDR3 sequence: CASSESQGLWYEQYF. CDR3 coding DNA: TGTGCCAGCAGTGAAAGTCAGGGGCTCTGGTACGAGCAGTACTTC. The chain has TRBV13 and TRBJ2-7, with a possible D match to TRBD1 (6 bases). The germline CDR1 and CDR2 sequences are PRHDT and FYEKMQ (reference sequence). V was trimmed by 6 bases and J by 4 bases, leaving 19 bases between them. The length of the CDR3 is 15 residues.

The V gene is TRBV7-2, the J gene TRBJ2-6, with D maybe TRBD1 (7 bases). CDR1 is SGHTA and CDR2 is FQGNSA in the germline V gene. The V gene lost 1 base and the J gene lost 3 bases, with 13 bases spanning the gap. The CDR3 covers 17 residues. This CDR3 is CASSLVGGGNGANVLTF. The CDR3 coding sequence is TGTGCCAGCAGCTTAGTAGGGGGCGGGAATGGGGCCAACGTCCTGACTTTC.

The rearrangement uses TRBV27 and TRBJ2-3; no firm D call. Germline lookup yields CDR1 MNHEY and CDR2 SMNVEV (reference sequence). This CDR3 spans 15 amino acids. The V end lost 7 bases, the J end lost 3 bases, and 17 bases lay between the germline ends. The CDR3 sequence is CASTFGTAPTDTQYF. The CDR3 coding sequence is TGTGCCAGCACCTTTGGAACAGCGCCTACAGATACGCAGTATTTT.

This chain uses TRBV5-4 with TRBJ2-1; 11 nucleotides align to TRBD2. Germline-derived CDR1 and CDR2 are SGHNT and YYREEE (reference sequence). J was trimmed by 6 bases and V by 4 bases; bases with no gene match: 12. There are 17 residues in the CDR3. The chain's CDR3 is CASSPRTSGSPGNEQFF. The CDR3 DNA reads TGTGCCAGCAGCCCCAGGACTAGCGGGTCCCCGGGCAATGAGCAGTTCTTC. Combining the CDR3 with reference TRBV5-4 and TRBJ2-1 gives the whole variable domain ETGVTQSPTHLIKTRGQQVTLRCSSQSGHNTVSWYQQALGQGPQFIFQYYREEENGRGNFPPRFSGLQFPNYSSELNVNALELDDSALYLCASSPRTSGSPGNEQFFGPGTRLTVL.

The chain recombines TRBV29-1 with TRBJ2-1; D is possibly TRBD2 (5 bases). CDR3 length: 11 residues. Germline-derived CDR1 and CDR2 are SQVTM and ANQGSEA. Trimming stripped 4 bases from V and 7 bases from J, with 8 bases between. DNA for the CDR3: TGCAGCGTTGGGGGAGTAAATGAGCAGTTCTTC. This gives the protein CSVGGVNEQFF.

The V gene is TRBV29-1, the J gene TRBJ2-5; 7 bases fit TRBD1. Germline CDR1 reads SQVTM; CDR2 reads ANQGSEA. This CDR3 is built from 11 residues. The CDR3 nucleotides are TGCAGTGGACAGGCCCAAGAGACCCAGTACTTC. This sequence encodes CSGQAQETQYF.

The rearrangement joins TRBV5-1 to TRBJ2-2, with D unclear. Trimming shortened V by 0 bases and J by 5 bases, and 14 bases separated the two germline ends. CDR1 is SGHRS, CDR2 YFSETQ, per germline. The CDR3 has 16 residues. The CDR3 region is CASSLAGSQSTGELFF. As DNA, the CDR3 is TGCGCCAGCAGCTTGGCTGGATCCCAGAGTACCGGGGAGCTGTTTTTT.

A single count supports this clone. V usage is TRBV6-1 and J usage is TRBJ1-3; D perhaps matches TRBD1 (6 bases). This CDR3 has 16 amino acids. V shed 2 bases and J shed 5 bases, with 16 bases lying between them. The germline V gene has CDR1 MNHNS and CDR2 SASEGT. The CDR3 DNA follows: TGTGCCAGCAGTGAAAATAGATGGACAGACCGAAACACCATATATTTT. Its protein is CASSENRWTDRNTIYF.

The genes are TRBV7-9 and TRBJ2-5, with D tentatively TRBD2 (6 bases). CDR1 and CDR2 (germline): SEHNR, FQNEAQ (reference sequence). This CDR3 region has 15 residues. Trimming removed 3 bases from V and 5 bases from J, with 16 bases in between. CDR3: CASSLGVPGEETQYF. CDR3 DNA: TGTGCCAGCAGCTTGGGAGTCCCGGGAGAGGAGACCCAGTACTTC.

The chain joins TRBV5-6 to TRBJ2-6, with D perhaps TRBD2 (6 bases). V lost 6 bases to trimming and J lost 1 base, with 14 bases between them. The CDR3 has 16 amino acids. Germline-derived CDR1 and CDR2 are SGHDT and YYEEEE. The CDR3 region is CASTAGFGSGANVLTF. The CDR3 coding sequence is TGTGCCAGCACCGCGGGGTTTGGGTCTGGGGCCAACGTCCTGACTTTC.

J is TRBJ2-7 and V is TRBV29-1, with D possibly TRBD1 on 7 matching bases. CDR1 and CDR2 from the germline V gene are SQVTM and ANQGSEA. V lost 6 bases and J lost 6, with 18 bases in between. The CDR3 covers 13 residues. In DNA form, the CDR3 reads TGCAGCGTCAGGGTAGCCCAGGGGGGCGAGCAGTACTTC. Its protein product is CSVRVAQGGEQYF.

V gene TRBV6-5 combines with J gene TRBJ2-7; TRBD1 might be the D (6 bases). CDR3 length: 15 amino acids. V lost 5 bases and J 3 bases, leaving 17 bases between the germline ends. Germline loops: CDR1 MNHEY, CDR2 SVGAGI. The CDR3 protein is CASSRSGALIYEQYF. For the CDR3, the DNA is TGTGCCAGCAGTCGATCAGGGGCTTTAATCTACGAGCAGTACTTC.

The rearrangement uses TRBV6-5 and TRBJ2-7; 10 bases align to TRBD1. The CDR3 covers 12 residues. From germline, CDR1 is MNHEY and CDR2 SVGAGI. CDR3 bases: TGTCACTTCCGGGACAGGGGATACGAGCAGTACTTC. This gives the protein CHFRDRGYEQYF.

The chain links TRBV5-6 to TRBJ2-5, with a weak D call TRBD1 (6 bases). V was pared by 5 bases and J by 4 bases, with 12 bases between. The germline CDR1 and CDR2 sequences are SGHDT and YYEEEE. This CDR3 spans 13 amino acids. The CDR3 protein is CASRLQGPETQYF. For the CDR3, the DNA is TGTGCCAGCAGACTACAGGGTCCAGAGACCCAGTACTTC. The variable domain in full, with the rest retrieved from reference TRBV5-6 and TRBJ2-5, is DAGVTQSPTHLIKTRGQQVTLRCSPKSGHDTVSWYQQALGQGPQFIFQYYEEEERQRGNFPDRFSGHQFPNYSSELNVNALLLGDSALYLCASRLQGPETQYFGPGTRLLVL.

The J gene is TRBJ2-5, the V gene TRBV6-5; D unresolved. The germline CDR1 and CDR2 sequences are MNHEY and SVGAGI. V lost 10 bases, J lost 4 bases, and 13 bases lay in between. The CDR3 has 12 amino acids. The CDR3 DNA is TGTGCCACACTGGGCATAGGAGAGACCCAGTACTTC. It codes for CATLGIGETQYF.

The chain links TRBV9 to TRBJ2-1; 10 positions agree with TRBD2. The CDR3 length is 18 residues. The J segment lost 1 base and the V segment lost 1 base, leaving 8 bases of the junction unmatched. CDR1 and CDR2 from the germline V gene are SGDLS and YYNGEE. Here the CDR3 DNA reads TGTGCCAGCAGCGTAAGGCTAGCGGGAGTTGGGTCCTACAATGAGCAGTTCTTC. This codes for CASSVRLAGVGSYNEQFF.

This clone has only a few counts. This CDR3 reads CASSKRGRGEKLFF. CDR3 sequence (DNA): TGTGCCAGCAGCAAACGGGGCAGAGGTGAAAAACTGTTTTTT. The chain uses TRBV21-1 and TRBJ1-4. TRBV21-1 represents a pseudogene. The CDR3 sequence is 14 residues long.

The chain recombines TRBV9 with TRBJ2-2, with D unclear. Germline assignment: CDR1 SGDLS and CDR2 YYNGEE. CDR3 length: 13 residues. V gave up 4 bases and J gave up 4 bases, with 8 bases separating them. This chain's CDR3 is CASSLDTTGELFF. CDR3 nucleotide sequence: TGTGCCAGCAGCTTAGACACCACCGGGGAGCTGTTTTTT.

The chain links TRBV7-9 to TRBJ2-7; D gene ambiguous. This CDR3 comprises 13 residues. V was trimmed by 5 bases and J by 2 bases, leaving 10 bases between them. Germline CDR1 SEHNR, CDR2 FQNEAQ (reference sequence). In nucleotides, the CDR3 is TGTGCCAGCAGCCCCACTGGAACCTACGAGCAGTACTTC. Amino acid sequence: CASSPTGTYEQYF.

The gene calls are TRBV2 and TRBJ1-1; no reliable D call. Germline V gene lookup returns CDR1 SNHLY and CDR2 FYNNEI. V gave up 3 bases and J gave up 0 bases, with 11 bases separating them. This CDR3 has 15 amino acids. CDR3 in DNA: TGTGCCAGCAGTGAGCGTCAGGCCATGAACACTGAAGCTTTCTTT. The encoded protein is CASSERQAMNTEAFF.

The rearrangement uses TRBV2 and TRBJ1-5; D gene unclear. The CDR3 loop spans 14 amino acids. V dropped 2 bases and J dropped 3 bases, with 8 bases sitting between them. CDR1 is SNHLY and CDR2 is FYNNEI in the germline V gene. The CDR3 spells CASSETPNNQPQHF. The CDR3 DNA follows: TGTGCCAGCAGTGAAACACCGAACAATCAGCCCCAGCATTTT.

The chain combines TRBV6-1 with TRBJ1-5; D is undetermined. CDR3 length equals 14 residues. Germline CDR1 and CDR2: MNHNS and SASEGT. Trimming removed 4 bases at V and 0 bases at J, with 7 bases between. CDR3 nucleotides: TGTGCCAGCAGTGGACAACTTAGCAATCAGCCCCAGCATTTT. Translating gives CASSGQLSNQPQHF.

The rearrangement uses TRBV6-6 and TRBJ2-7; D not certain. The CDR3 is 14 residues long. Germline-derived CDR1 and CDR2 are MNHNY and SVGAGI (reference sequence). Trimming pared 2 bases from V and 3 bases from J, leaving 11 bases between. In DNA form, the CDR3 reads TGTGCCAGCAGTTACGGACCGAGGATCTACGAGCAGTACTTC. Its protein is CASSYGPRIYEQYF.

The chain is built from TRBV7-2 and TRBJ2-3; D unclear. The CDR3 is made up of 14 amino acids. Germline CDR1 is SGHTA and CDR2 is FQGNSA. Deletions cut 4 bases from V and 4 bases from J, with 12 bases between. The CDR3 is CASSSHRGADTQYF. The DNA of the CDR3 is TGTGCCAGCAGCTCCCACCGTGGGGCAGATACGCAGTATTTT.

This clone was counted only a few times. V and J are TRBV30 and TRBJ1-3; D ambiguous. Germline CDR1 is GTSNPN and CDR2 is SVGIG (reference sequence). Trimming removed 2 bases at V and 4 bases at J, with 18 bases between. The CDR3 has 16 amino acids. The CDR3 sequence is CAWSHGRSVLGNTIYF. In DNA, the CDR3 is TGTGCCTGGAGTCACGGCAGATCCGTATTGGGAAACACCATATATTTT. The variable domain in full, with the rest retrieved from reference TRBV30 and TRBJ1-3, is SQTIHQWPATLVQPVGSPLSLECTVEGTSNPNLYWYRQAAGRGLQLLFYSVGIGQISSEVPQNLSASRPQDRQFILSSKKLLLSDSGFYLCAWSHGRSVLGNTIYFGEGSWLTVV.

This chain joins TRBV4-2 and TRBJ2-3; D is unclear. Germline assignment: CDR1 LGHNA and CDR2 YNFKEQ. The V and J ends lost 0 bases and 4 bases respectively, with 17 bases between them. CDR3 length: 17 amino acids. In DNA form, the CDR3 reads TGTGCCAGCAGCCAAGATCCTAATGGGCCACGCGCAGATACGCAGTATTTT. Its translation is CASSQDPNGPRADTQYF.

This chain links TRBV7-8 with TRBJ2-2; a possible D gene is TRBD1 (6 bases). The CDR3 runs to 15 residues. CDR1 and CDR2 (germline): SGHVS, FQNEAQ. V gave up 0 bases and J gave up 2 bases, with 7 bases separating them. The chain's CDR3 is CASSLAGANTGELFF. CDR3 nucleotide sequence: TGTGCCAGCAGCTTAGCGGGGGCAAACACCGGGGAGCTGTTTTTT.